This T cell receptor (beta chain) was captured by sequencing in a study of T cell responses to AZD1222 COVID-19 vaccine. Whole-study context: Pooled in the analysis were second doses at about 4 or about 12 weeks.

This CDR3 comprises 15 residues. V lost 3 bases and J lost 3; bases outside the gene matches: 6. Germline CDR1 SGHRS, CDR2 YFSETQ. Study observations and caveats: In all cases, repertoires were sampled only after the peak T cell response. A mostly white British donor set with more females was recruited, and clonal diversity was possibly underestimated. It was only a handful of AZD1222 recipients who were seropositive at baseline.

Worth noting for this clone: Its cognate antigen is unknown.

TCRdb keeps only in-frame clones here, not all; method: immunoSEQ multiplex PCR. Of some 120,000 clones listed, about 85% were seen once; the top ten hold 1.3% to 1.5%. The chain links TRBV5-1 to TRBJ1-5, with 7 bases fitting TRBD1. The sequenced sample was peripheral blood, obtained on day 0 of AZD1222 vaccination. This receptor was obtained from an adult in good health. Here the CDR3 DNA reads TGCGCCAGCAGCTCCGGGACAGTTCCCAATCAGCCCCAGCATTTT. Protein product: CASSSGTVPNQPQHF.